This section outlines one TCR beta chain sequence together with its context. Its target is unknown. This entry belongs to a study of CD8+CD57+ T cells in acquired aplastic anemia. Study context: The study obtained an average of about 3.2 ug of DNA from sorted CD4+ and CD8+ cells.

The V and J ends lost 6 bases and 5 bases respectively, with 14 bases between them. The length of the CDR3 is 13 residues. Looked up from germline, CDR1 is DFQATT and CDR2 is SNEGSKA (reference sequence). The patients chosen for sequencing had shown expansion of CD8+CD57+ cells (detected by flow cytometry). Profiling of TCR beta VDJ combinations and CDR3 sequences used genomic DNA as template. TCRdb reanalysed the reads using MiXCR and keeps one entry per CDR3 protein. The sample lists a few hundred thousand distinct CDR3 sequences, around three fifths occurring once. Points from the study as a whole: Between patients and controls, around 31 CD8+ CDR3 sequences were found in common.

The chain uses TRBV20-1 and TRBJ2-1, with D tentatively TRBD2 (6 bases). The sequencing input was sorted CD4+, CD8+, or CD8+CD57+ T cells (not recorded which) from PBMCs. This sequence originates from a human donor with aplastic anemia. CDR3 sequence: CSAQRRGNNEQFF. CDR3 DNA sequence: TGCAGTGCCCAAAGGCGGGGCAACAATGAGCAGTTCTTC.